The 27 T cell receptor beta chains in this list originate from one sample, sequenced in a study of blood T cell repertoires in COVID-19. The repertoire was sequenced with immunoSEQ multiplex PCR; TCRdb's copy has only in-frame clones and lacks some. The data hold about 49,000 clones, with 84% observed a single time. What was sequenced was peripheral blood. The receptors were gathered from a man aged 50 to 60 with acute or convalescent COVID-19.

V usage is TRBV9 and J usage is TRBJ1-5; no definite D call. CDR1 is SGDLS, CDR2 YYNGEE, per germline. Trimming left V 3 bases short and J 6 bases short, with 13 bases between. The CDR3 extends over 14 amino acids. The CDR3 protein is CASSASGSGQPQHF. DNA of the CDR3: TGTGCCAGCAGCGCTAGCGGATCGGGTCAGCCCCAGCATTTT.

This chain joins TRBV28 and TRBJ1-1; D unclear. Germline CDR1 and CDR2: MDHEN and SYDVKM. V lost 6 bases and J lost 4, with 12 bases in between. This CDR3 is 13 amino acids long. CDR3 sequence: CASRPSRFTEAFF. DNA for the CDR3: TGTGCCAGCAGACCCTCCCGGTTCACTGAAGCTTTCTTT.

The CDR3 loop reads CASSSPGSLQEGNEQFF. CDR3 nucleotides: TGTGCCAGCAGCTCGCCCGGGAGCCTTCAGGAGGGCAATGAGCAGTTCTTC. The chain employs TRBV11-2 and TRBJ2-1, with TRBD2 as a possible D gene (6 bases). CDR3 length: 17 residues. Germline CDR1 SGHAT, CDR2 FQNNGV. Deletions cut 4 bases from V and 6 bases from J, with 22 bases between.

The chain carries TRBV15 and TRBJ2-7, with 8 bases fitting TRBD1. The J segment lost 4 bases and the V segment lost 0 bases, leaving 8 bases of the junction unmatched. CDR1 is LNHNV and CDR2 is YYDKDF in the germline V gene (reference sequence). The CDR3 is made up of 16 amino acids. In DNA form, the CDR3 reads TGTGCCACCAGCAGAGATCCCCGGACAGGGTGGTACGAGCAGTACTTC. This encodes CATSRDPRTGWYEQYF.

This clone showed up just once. CDR3 sequence: CASRPGIGTNEKLFF. The CDR3 DNA follows: TGTGCCAGCAGACCAGGGATAGGAACTAATGAAAAACTGTTTTTT. V and J are TRBV7-8 and TRBJ1-4; D may be TRBD1 (5 bases). Trimming stripped 6 bases from V and 1 base from J, with 12 bases between. CDR1 SGHVS and CDR2 FQNEAQ come from the germline V gene. This CDR3 is 15 amino acids long.

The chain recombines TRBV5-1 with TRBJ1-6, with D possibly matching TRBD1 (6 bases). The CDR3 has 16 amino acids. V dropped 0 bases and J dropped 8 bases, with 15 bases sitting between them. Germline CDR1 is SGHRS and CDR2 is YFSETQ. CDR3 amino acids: CASSLAGAQSHSPLHF. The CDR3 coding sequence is TGCGCCAGCAGCTTGGCAGGGGCCCAATCCCATTCACCCCTCCACTTT.

CDR3 sequence reads: CASSLYETEQFF. Here the CDR3 DNA reads TGTGCCAGCAGCTTATACGAGACAGAGCAGTTCTTC. The chain couples TRBV7-9 to TRBJ2-1; no clear D gene. Germline V CDR1 and CDR2: SEHNR, FQNEAQ (reference sequence). Trimming shortened V by 2 bases and J by 10 bases, and 9 bases separated the two germline ends. This CDR3 has 12 residues.

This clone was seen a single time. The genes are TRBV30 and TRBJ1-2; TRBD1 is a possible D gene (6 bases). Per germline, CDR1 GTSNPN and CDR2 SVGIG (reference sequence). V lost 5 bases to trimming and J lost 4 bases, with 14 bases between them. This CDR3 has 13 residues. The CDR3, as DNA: TGTGCCTGGCACAGGGATACGAGCTATGGCTACACCTTC. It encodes CAWHRDTSYGYTF. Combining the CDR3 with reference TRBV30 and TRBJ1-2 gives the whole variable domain SQTIHQWPATLVQPVGSPLSLECTVEGTSNPNLYWYRQAAGRGLQLLFYSVGIGQISSEVPQNLSASRPQDRQFILSSKKLLLSDSGFYLCAWHRDTSYGYTFGSGTRLTVV.

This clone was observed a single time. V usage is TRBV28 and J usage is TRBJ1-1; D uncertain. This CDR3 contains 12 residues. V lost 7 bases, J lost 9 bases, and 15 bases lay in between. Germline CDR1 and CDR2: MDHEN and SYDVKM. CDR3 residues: CASTSTTGKAFF. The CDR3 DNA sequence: TGTGCCAGCACTAGTACAACGGGTAAAGCTTTCTTT.

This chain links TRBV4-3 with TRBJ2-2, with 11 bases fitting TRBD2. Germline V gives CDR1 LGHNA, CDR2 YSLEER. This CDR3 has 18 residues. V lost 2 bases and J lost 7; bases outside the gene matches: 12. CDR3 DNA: TGCGCCAGCAGCCAAACCGCCGGGACTAGCGGTATGGGCGGGGAGCTGTTTTTT. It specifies CASSQTAGTSGMGGELFF.

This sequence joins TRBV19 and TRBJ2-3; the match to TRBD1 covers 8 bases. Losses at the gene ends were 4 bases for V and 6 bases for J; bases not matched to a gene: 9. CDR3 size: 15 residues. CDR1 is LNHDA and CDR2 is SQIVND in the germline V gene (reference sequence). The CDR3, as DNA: TGTGCCAGTAGTACCTACAGGGGGTCATCCGATACGCAGTATTTT. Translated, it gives CASSTYRGSSDTQYF.

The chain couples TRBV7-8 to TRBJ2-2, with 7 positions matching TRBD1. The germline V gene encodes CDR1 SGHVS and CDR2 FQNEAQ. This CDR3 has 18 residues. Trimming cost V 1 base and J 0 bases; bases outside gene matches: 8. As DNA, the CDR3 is TGTGCCAGCAGCTTAGTGATCAGGGGGAACACGAACACCGGGGAGCTGTTTTTT. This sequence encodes CASSLVIRGNTNTGELFF.

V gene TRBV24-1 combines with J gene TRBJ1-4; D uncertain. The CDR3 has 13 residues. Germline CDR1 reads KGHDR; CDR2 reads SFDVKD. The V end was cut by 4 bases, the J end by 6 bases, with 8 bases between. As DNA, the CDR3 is TGTGCCACCAGTGACCCTCCGGATGAAAAACTGTTTTTT. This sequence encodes CATSDPPDEKLFF.

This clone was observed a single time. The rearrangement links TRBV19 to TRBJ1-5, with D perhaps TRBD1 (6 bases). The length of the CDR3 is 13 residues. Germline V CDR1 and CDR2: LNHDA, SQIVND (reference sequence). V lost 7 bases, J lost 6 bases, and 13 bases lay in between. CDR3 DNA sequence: TGTGCCAGTACCTCAGGGGCGGGTCAGCCCCAGCATTTT. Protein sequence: CASTSGAGQPQHF.

The CDR3 loop is CASSLSGRNEQFF. The CDR3 region has the DNA TGTGCCAGCAGTTTATCGGGGCGCAATGAGCAGTTCTTC. This chain uses TRBV27 with TRBJ2-1; possible D gene TRBD1, 5 bases. Germline-derived CDR1 and CDR2 are MNHEY and SMNVEV (reference sequence). The CDR3 has 13 residues. Trimming stripped 0 bases from V and 6 bases from J, with 6 bases between.

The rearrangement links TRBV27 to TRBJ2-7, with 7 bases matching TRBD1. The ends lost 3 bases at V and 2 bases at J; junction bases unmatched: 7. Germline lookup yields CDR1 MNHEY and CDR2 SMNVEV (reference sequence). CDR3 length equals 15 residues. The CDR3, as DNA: TGTGCCAGCAGTTTCCATGGGGGACAGCCCTACGAGCAGTACTTC. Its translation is CASSFHGGQPYEQYF.

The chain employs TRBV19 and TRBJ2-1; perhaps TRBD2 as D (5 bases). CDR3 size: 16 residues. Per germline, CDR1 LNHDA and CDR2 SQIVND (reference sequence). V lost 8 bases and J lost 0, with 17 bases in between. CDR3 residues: CASWNHGESSYNEQFF. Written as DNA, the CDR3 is TGTGCCAGTTGGAACCACGGGGAGAGCTCCTACAATGAGCAGTTCTTC.

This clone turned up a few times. CDR3 in amino acids: CASSLHGNTIYF. The CDR3 nucleotides are TGTGCCAGCAGTTTACATGGAAACACCATATATTTT. This chain links TRBV12-3 or TRBV12-4 with TRBJ1-3, with D uncertain. Deletions cut 2 bases from V and 3 bases from J, with 2 bases between. The CDR3 is made up of 12 amino acids.

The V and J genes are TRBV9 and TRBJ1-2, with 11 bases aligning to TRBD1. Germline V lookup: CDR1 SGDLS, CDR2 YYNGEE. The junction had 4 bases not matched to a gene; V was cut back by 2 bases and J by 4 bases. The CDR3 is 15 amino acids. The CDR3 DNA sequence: TGTGCCAGCAGCGTTGGGACAGGGGGTTCCTATGGCTACACCTTC. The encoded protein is CASSVGTGGSYGYTF. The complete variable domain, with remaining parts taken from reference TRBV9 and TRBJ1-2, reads DSGVTQTPKHLITATGQRVTLRCSPRSGDLSVYWYQQSLDQGLQFLIQYYNGEERAKGNILERFSAQQFPDLHSELNLSSLELGDSALYFCASSVGTGGSYGYTFGSGTRLTVV.

The CDR3 nucleotides are TGTGCCAGCAGCCAAGAGGGAGTGGAAGAGACCCAGTACTTC. Its translation is CASSQEGVEETQYF. V gene TRBV3-1 (or the pseudogene TRBV3-2) combines with J gene TRBJ2-5; perhaps TRBD2 as D (5 bases). This CDR3 has 14 amino acids. Trimming stripped 0 bases from V and 3 bases from J, with 8 bases between. The germline gives CDR1 LGHDT, CDR2 YNNKEL (reference sequence).

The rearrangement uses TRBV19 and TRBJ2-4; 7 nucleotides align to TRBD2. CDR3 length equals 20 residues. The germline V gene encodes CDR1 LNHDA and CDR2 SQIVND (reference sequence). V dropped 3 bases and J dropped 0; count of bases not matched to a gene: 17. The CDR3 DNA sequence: TGTGCCAGTAGTATCCTTGGGACTACTGCGAGCCGTCTAGCCAAAAACATTCAGTACTTC. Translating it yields CASSILGTTASRLAKNIQYF.

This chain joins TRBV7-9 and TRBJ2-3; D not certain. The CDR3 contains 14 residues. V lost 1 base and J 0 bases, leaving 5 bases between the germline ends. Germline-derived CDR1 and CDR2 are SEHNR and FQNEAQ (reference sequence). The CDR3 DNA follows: TGTGCCAGCAGCTTAGTGTCTAGCACAGATACGCAGTATTTT. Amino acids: CASSLVSSTDTQYF. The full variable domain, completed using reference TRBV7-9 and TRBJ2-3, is DTGVSQNPRHKITKRGQNVTFRCDPISEHNRLYWYRQTLGQGPEFLTYFQNEAQLEKSRLLSDRFSAERPKGSFSTLEIQRTEQGDSAMYLCASSLVSSTDTQYFGPGTRLTVL.

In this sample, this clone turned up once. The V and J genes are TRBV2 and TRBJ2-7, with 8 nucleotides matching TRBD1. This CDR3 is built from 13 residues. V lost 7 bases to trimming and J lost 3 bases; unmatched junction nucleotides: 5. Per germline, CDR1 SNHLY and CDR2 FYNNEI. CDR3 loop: CASIQGVSYEQYF. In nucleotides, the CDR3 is TGTGCCAGCATACAGGGGGTCAGCTACGAGCAGTACTTC. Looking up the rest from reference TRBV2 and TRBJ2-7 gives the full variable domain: EPEVTQTPSHQVTQMGQEVILRCVPISNHLYFYWYRQILGQKVEFLVSFYNNEISEKSEIFDDQFSVERPDGSNFTLKIRSTKLEDSAMYFCASIQGVSYEQYFGPGTRLTVT.

The CDR3 protein is CAWGASNEKLFF. CDR3 nucleotides: TGTGCCTGGGGGGCTTCTAATGAAAAACTGTTTTTT. The chain joins TRBV30 to TRBJ1-4, with TRBD1 as a possible D gene (5 bases). The CDR3 is made up of 12 amino acids. Germline values: CDR1 GTSNPN, CDR2 SVGIG (reference sequence). V lost 5 bases and J lost 3, with 7 bases in between.

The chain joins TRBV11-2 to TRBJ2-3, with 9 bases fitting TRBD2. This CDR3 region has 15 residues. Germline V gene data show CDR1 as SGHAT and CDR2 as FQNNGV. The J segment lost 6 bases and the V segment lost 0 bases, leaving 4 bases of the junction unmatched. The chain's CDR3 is CASSLEFAGGDTQYF. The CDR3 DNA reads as TGTGCCAGCAGCTTAGAATTTGCGGGAGGGGATACGCAGTATTTT.

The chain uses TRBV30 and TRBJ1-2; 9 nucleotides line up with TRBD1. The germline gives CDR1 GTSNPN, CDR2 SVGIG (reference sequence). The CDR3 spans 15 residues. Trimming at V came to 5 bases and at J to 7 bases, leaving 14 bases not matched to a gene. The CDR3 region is CAWSTTGGGSSGYTF. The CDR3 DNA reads TGTGCCTGGTCAACTACAGGGGGCGGTTCTTCTGGCTACACCTTC.

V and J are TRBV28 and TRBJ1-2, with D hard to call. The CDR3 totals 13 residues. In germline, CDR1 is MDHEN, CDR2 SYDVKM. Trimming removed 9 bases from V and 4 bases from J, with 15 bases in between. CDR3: CASRPGSGYGYTF. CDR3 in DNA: TGTGCCAGTCGACCCGGGAGTGGCTATGGCTACACCTTC.